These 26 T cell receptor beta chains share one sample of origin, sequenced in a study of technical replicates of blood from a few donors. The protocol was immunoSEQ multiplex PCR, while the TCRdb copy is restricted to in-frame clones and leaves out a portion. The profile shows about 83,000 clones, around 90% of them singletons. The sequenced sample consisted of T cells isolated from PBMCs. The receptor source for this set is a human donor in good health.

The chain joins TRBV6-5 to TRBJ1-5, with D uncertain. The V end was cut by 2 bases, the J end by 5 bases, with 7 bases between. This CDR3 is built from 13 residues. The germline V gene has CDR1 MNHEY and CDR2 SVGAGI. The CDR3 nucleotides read TGTGCCAGCAGTTACCGACTGGATCAGCCCCAGCATTTT. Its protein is CASSYRLDQPQHF.

The CDR3 region is CASSFLAGERHEQFF. The CDR3, as DNA: TGTGCCAGCAGTTTCCTAGCGGGAGAAAGGCATGAGCAGTTCTTC. The V call is TRBV27, the J call TRBJ2-1; 10 nucleotides agree with TRBD2. Germline V gene data show CDR1 as MNHEY and CDR2 as SMNVEV (reference sequence). V shed 3 bases, J shed 8 bases, and the junction held 7 bases outside the gene matches. This CDR3 has 15 residues.

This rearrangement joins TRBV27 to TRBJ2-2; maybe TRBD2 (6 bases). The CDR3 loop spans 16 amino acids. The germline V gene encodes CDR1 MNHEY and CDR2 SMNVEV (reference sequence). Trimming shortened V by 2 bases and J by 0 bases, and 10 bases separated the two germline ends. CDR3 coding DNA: TGTGCCAGCAGTTTACTCGGCGGGACGAACACCGGGGAGCTGTTTTTT. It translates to CASSLLGGTNTGELFF.

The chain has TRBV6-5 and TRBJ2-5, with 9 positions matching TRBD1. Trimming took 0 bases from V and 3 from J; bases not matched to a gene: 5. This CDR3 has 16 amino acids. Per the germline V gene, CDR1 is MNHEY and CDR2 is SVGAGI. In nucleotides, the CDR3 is TGTGCCAGCAGTTACTCGTGGGGGACAGGGAAAGAGACCCAGTACTTC. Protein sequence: CASSYSWGTGKETQYF.

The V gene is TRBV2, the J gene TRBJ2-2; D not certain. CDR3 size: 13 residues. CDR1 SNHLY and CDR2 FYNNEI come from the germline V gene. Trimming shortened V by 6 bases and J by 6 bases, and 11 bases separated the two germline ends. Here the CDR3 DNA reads TGTGCCAGCAGGGCCCATCCAGCCGGGGAGCTGTTTTTT. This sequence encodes CASRAHPAGELFF.

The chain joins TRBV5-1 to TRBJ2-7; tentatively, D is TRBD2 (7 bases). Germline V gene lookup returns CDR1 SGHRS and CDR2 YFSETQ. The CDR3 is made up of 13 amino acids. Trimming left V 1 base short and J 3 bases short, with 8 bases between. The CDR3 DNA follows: TGCGCCAGCAGCTTGAGGGGGGGCTACGAGCAGTACTTC. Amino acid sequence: CASSLRGGYEQYF.

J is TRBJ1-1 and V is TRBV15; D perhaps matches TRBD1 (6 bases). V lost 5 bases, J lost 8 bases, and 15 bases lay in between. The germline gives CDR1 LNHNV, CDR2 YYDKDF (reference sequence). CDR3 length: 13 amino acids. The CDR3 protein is CATSGGSGVEAFF. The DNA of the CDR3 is TGTGCCACCAGCGGGGGCTCGGGTGTGGAAGCTTTCTTT.

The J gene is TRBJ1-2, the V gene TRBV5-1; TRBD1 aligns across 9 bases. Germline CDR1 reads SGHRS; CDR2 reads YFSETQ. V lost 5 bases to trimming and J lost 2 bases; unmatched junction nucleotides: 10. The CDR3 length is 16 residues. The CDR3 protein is CASRDIPGTGNYGYTF. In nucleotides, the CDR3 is TGCGCCAGCAGAGACATTCCCGGGACAGGGAACTATGGCTACACCTTC.

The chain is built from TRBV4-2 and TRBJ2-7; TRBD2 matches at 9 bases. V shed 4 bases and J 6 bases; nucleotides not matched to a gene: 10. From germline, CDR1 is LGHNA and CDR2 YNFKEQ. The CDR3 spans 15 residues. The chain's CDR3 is CASSLASGIRSEQYF. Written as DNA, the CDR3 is TGTGCCAGCAGCCTGGCTAGCGGGATTAGGAGCGAGCAGTACTTC.

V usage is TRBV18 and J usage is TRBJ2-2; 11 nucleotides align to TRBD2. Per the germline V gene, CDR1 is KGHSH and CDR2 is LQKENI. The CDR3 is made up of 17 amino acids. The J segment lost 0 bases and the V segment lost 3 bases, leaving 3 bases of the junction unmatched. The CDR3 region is CASSPLSGRANTGELFF. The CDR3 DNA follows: TGTGCCAGCTCACCCCTTAGCGGGAGGGCGAACACCGGGGAGCTGTTTTTT.

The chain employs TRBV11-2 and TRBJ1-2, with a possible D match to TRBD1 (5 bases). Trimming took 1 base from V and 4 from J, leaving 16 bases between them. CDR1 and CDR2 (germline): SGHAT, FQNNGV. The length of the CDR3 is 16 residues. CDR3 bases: TGTGCCAGCAGCTTAGGGTTGGCGGGGCTGGGCTATGGCTACACCTTC. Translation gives CASSLGLAGLGYGYTF.

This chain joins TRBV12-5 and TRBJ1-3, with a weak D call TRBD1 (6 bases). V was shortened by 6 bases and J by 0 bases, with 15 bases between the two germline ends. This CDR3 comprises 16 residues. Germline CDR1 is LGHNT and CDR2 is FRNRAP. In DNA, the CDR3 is TGTGCTAGTGGCAGGCGACAGGCTACCTCTGGAAACACCATATATTTT. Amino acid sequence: CASGRRQATSGNTIYF.

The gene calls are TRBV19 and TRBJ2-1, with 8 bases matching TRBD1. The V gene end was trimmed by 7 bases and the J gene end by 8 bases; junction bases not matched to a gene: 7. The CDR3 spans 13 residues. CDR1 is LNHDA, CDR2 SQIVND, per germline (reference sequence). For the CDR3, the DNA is TGTGCCAGTATTGACAGGGGAAGGGATGAGCAGTTCTTC. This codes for CASIDRGRDEQFF.

The CDR3 DNA reads as TGTGCCAGCGTTCGAGGTTCTGAAGCTTTCTTT. This codes for CASVRGSEAFF. V is TRBV6-1 and J is TRBJ1-1, with D unclear. The CDR3 has 11 amino acids. CDR1 and CDR2 from the germline V gene are MNHNS and SASEGT. Trimming pared 8 bases from V and 6 bases from J, leaving 10 bases between.

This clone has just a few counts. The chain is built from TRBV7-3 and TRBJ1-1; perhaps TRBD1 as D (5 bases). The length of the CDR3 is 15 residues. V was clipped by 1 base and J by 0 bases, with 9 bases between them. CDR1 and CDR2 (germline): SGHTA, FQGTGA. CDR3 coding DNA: TGTGCCAGCAGCTTAAATGGGGGGATGAACACTGAAGCTTTCTTT. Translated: CASSLNGGMNTEAFF.

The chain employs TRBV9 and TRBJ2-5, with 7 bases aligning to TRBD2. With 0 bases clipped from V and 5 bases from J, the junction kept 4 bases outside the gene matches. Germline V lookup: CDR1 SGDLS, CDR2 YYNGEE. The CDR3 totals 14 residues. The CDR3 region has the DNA TGTGCCAGCAGCGTAGCGACTAGCTTCGAGACCCAGTACTTC. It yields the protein CASSVATSFETQYF.

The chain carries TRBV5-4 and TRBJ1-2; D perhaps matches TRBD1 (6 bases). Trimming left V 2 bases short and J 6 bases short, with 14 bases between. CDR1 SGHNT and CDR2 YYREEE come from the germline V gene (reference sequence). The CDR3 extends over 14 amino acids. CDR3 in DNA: TGTGCCAGCAGCTTTTCAAGTCCAGGGGATGGCTACACCTTC. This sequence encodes CASSFSSPGDGYTF.

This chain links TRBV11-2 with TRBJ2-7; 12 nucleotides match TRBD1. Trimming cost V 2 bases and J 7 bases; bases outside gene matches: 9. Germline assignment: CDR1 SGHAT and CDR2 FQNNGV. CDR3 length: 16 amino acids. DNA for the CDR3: TGTGCCAGCAGCTTACTTAGTGGGACAGGGGGCAAAGAGCAGTACTTC. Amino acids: CASSLLSGTGGKEQYF. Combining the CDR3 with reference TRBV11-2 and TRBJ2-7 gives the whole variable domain EAGVAQSPRYKIIEKRQSVAFWCNPISGHATLYWYQQILGQGPKLLIQFQNNGVVDDSQLPKDRFSAERLKGVDSTLKIQPAKLEDSAVYLCASSLLSGTGGKEQYFGPGTRLTVT.

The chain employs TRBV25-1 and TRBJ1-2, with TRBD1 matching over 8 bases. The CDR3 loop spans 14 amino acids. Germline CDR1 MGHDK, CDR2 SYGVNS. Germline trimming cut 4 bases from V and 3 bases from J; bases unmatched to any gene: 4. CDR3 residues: CASSGGQGHYGYTF. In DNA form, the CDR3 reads TGTGCCAGCAGTGGAGGACAGGGCCACTATGGCTACACCTTC.

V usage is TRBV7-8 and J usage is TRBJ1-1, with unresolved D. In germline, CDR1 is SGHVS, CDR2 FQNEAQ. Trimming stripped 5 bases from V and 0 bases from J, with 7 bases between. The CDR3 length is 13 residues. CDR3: CASSQRLNTEAFF. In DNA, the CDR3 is TGTGCCAGCAGCCAGCGGTTGAACACTGAAGCTTTCTTT.

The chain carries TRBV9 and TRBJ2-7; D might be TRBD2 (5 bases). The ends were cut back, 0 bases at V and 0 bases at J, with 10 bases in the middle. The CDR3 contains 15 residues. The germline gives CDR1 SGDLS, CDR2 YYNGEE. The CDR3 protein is CASSVEAGVSYEQYF. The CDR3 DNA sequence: TGTGCCAGCAGCGTAGAGGCGGGCGTCTCCTACGAGCAGTACTTC.

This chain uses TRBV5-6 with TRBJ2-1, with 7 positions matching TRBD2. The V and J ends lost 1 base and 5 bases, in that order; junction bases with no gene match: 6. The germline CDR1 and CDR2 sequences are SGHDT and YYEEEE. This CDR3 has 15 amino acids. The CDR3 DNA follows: TGTGCCAGCAGCTTGTTACTAGCGAACCACAATGAGCAGTTCTTC. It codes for CASSLLLANHNEQFF. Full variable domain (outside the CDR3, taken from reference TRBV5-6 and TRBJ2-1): DAGVTQSPTHLIKTRGQQVTLRCSPKSGHDTVSWYQQALGQGPQFIFQYYEEEERQRGNFPDRFSGHQFPNYSSELNVNALLLGDSALYLCASSLLLANHNEQFFGPGTRLTVL.

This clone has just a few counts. CDR3 sequence (DNA): TGTGCCAGCAGTTTCCTTTCGGGTACAGATACGCAGTATTTT. It encodes CASSFLSGTDTQYF. The chain joins TRBV28 to TRBJ2-3; no firm D call. The CDR3 runs to 14 residues. V was shortened by 3 bases and J by 3 bases, with 10 bases between the two germline ends. Germline-derived CDR1 and CDR2 are MDHEN and SYDVKM.

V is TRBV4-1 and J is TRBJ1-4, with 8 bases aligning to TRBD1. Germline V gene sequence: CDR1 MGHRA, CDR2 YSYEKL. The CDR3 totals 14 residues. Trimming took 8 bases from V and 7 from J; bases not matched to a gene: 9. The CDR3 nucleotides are TGCGCCAGCCGCCTCCAGGGGGCTGTTGAAAAACTGTTTTTT. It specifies CASRLQGAVEKLFF.

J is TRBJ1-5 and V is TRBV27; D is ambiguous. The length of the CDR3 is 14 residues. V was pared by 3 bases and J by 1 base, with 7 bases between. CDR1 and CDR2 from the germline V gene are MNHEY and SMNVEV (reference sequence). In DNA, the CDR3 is TGTGCCAGCAGTTTTGAGGGAAGCAATCAGCCCCAGCATTTT. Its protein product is CASSFEGSNQPQHF.

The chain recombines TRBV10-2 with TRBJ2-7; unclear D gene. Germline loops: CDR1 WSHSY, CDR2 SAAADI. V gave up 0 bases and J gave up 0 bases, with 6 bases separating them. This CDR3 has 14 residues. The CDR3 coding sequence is TGCGCCAGCAGTGAGTCAACAGCCTCCTACGAGCAGTACTTC. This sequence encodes CASSESTASYEQYF.